This T cell receptor beta chain appears in the sequencing data of a study of T cell responses to AZD1222 COVID-19 vaccine. Overall study findings and caveats: Donors, mostly white British, included more females; clonal diversity was possibly underestimated.

A remark on this clone: The antigen is unknown.

Here immunoSEQ multiplex PCR was the method, and the copy in TCRdb shows in-frame clones only, minus some. The sample records about 120,000 clones, approximately 86% being singletons. The V segment lost 4 bases and the J segment 0 bases; nucleotides outside the gene matches: 2. The germline CDR1 and CDR2 sequences are GTSNPN and SVGIG (reference sequence). This CDR3 has 14 amino acids. This rearrangement joins TRBV30 to TRBJ2-7; 11 nucleotides match TRBD2. This TCR was recovered from an adult who received the AZD1222 COVID-19 vaccine. The material was peripheral blood, obtained 28 days after the second AZD1222 dose. The CDR3 DNA sequence: TGTGCCTGGACTAGCGGGAGGAGCTCCTACGAGCAGTACTTC. Translating gives CAWTSGRSSYEQYF. The full variable domain, its missing parts supplied by reference TRBV30 and TRBJ2-7, is SQTIHQWPATLVQPVGSPLSLECTVEGTSNPNLYWYRQAAGRGLQLLFYSVGIGQISSEVPQNLSASRPQDRQFILSSKKLLLSDSGFYLCAWTSGRSSYEQYFGPGTRLTVT.